Listed here are 2 T cell receptor beta chains from one sample, sequenced in a study. MiXCR was run by TCRdb on the 5' RACE reads, yielding one entry per CDR3 protein. The sample holds approximately 42,000 distinct CDR3 sequences; 25% to 35% are singletons and the top ten take roughly 3.5%. The sequenced sample consisted of memory CD4+ T cells sorted from a lymph node. Subset defined: memory CD4+ T cells, CD4+CD45RO+CD25-. These receptors were collected from a female donor with breast cancer.

In DNA form, the CDR3 reads TGTGCCAGCAGAAGGGTAGGTCCTTCTAACACTGAAGCTTTCTTT. As protein: CASRRVGPSNTEAFF. The rearrangement links TRBV6-1 to TRBJ1-1, with D unresolved. Per germline, CDR1 MNHNS and CDR2 SASEGT. The CDR3 length is 15 residues. The V end was cut by 6 bases, the J end by 2 bases, with 16 bases between.

The chain combines TRBV29-1 with TRBJ2-7; D gene uncertain. V lost 6 bases, J lost 6 bases, and 12 bases lay in between. CDR1 and CDR2 (germline): SQVTM, ANQGSEA. This CDR3 has 11 amino acids. The CDR3 sequence is CSVLDTPEQYF. DNA for the CDR3: TGCAGCGTCCTAGACACACCCGAGCAGTACTTC.